Listed below are T cell receptor beta chains from one sample, sequenced in a study of cytotoxic CD8 clonotypes in ibrutinib-treated CLL. The protocol was immunoSEQ multiplex PCR, while the TCRdb copy is restricted to in-frame clones and leaves out a portion. This sample yields some 200,000 clones, of which 75% to 80% are seen a single time; 10% to 12% belongs to the top ten. The sequenced sample was PBMCs, obtained after 12 months of ibrutinib treatment. The receptor set was obtained from a human donor with chronic lymphocytic leukemia. Both conserved end residues are part of each CDR3. D genes are given only for firm matches. A clone size is listed for some rows: how often the clone was seen (once, few, many), or a class if it is expanded.

d_call,j_call,clone_size,v_call,cdr3_nt,cdr3_aa
TRBD2,TRBJ2-1,NA,TRBV18,TGTGCCAGCTCGGGACTAGCGGGTTCCCCGGAACCCAATGAGCAGTTCTTC,CASSGLAGSPEPNEQFF
NA,TRBJ2-7,few,TRBV4-1,TGCGCCAGCAGCCAAGGGCATCTCGAGCAGTACTTC,CASSQGHLEQYF
TRBD1,TRBJ1-4,NA,TRBV7-9,TGTGCCAGCAGCTTAATAGGGACAGCTAATGAAAAACTGTTTTTT,CASSLIGTANEKLFF
NA,TRBJ2-7,NA,TRBV28,TGTGCCAGCAGCCCCAACCGGGAGCAGTACTTC,CASSPNREQYF
NA,TRBJ2-3,NA,TRBV7-9,TGTGCCAGCAGCCCACCGTCCAGGGAATTAGATACGCAGTATTTT,CASSPPSRELDTQYF
NA,TRBJ1-1,NA,TRBV19,TGTGCCAGTAAGGGCCAGGGCGGAGAAGCTTTCTTT,CASKGQGGEAFF
NA,TRBJ2-7,NA,TRBV4-1,TGCGCCAGCAGCCAAGATTCTCGTAACCCCTTCTACGAGCAGTACTTC,CASSQDSRNPFYEQYF
TRBD1,TRBJ1-1,NA,TRBV18,TGTGCCAGCTCACCGGGGATCACAGGGGAGGCCACTGAAGCTTTCTTT,CASSPGITGEATEAFF
NA,TRBJ2-6,NA,TRBV5-6,TGTGCCAGCAGCTTTGTGCAGTCTGGGGCCAACGTCCTGACTTTC,CASSFVQSGANVLTF
NA,TRBJ2-1,NA,TRBV9,TGTGCCAGCAGCGCAAATAAGGGAGGGGGCGCCCCTAGAAGCTCCTACAATGAGCAGTTCTTC,CASSANKGGGAPRSSYNEQFF
NA,TRBJ1-2,NA,TRBV5-6,TGTGCCAGCAGCTTGGGGCGGGGCTATGGCTACACCTTC,CASSLGRGYGYTF
NA,TRBJ1-2,NA,TRBV28,TGTGCCACCACTCCCACGGTCCGTAGGGGCTACACCTTC,CATTPTVRRGYTF
TRBD2,TRBJ2-1,NA,TRBV14,TGTGCCAGCAGCCAAGGGCTTAGGGGACTAGCGGGCAGGAGCTCCTACAATGAGCAGTTCTTC,CASSQGLRGLAGRSSYNEQFF
NA,TRBJ1-1,NA,TRBV5-6,TGTGCCAGCAGCTTATCCCTAGTCAACACTGAAGCTTTCTTT,CASSLSLVNTEAFF
TRBD1,TRBJ1-2,NA,TRBV6-5,TGTGCCAGCAGTTCCCGACCTTGGGACAGAAAATATGGCTACACCTTC,CASSSRPWDRKYGYTF
NA,TRBJ2-1,few,TRBV15,TGTGCCACCAGCAGAGATCGGAATAGCGGAAGCTCCTACAATGAGCAGTTCTTC,CATSRDRNSGSSYNEQFF